The next 10 T cell receptor beta chains were all read from a single sample in a study of prognosis after radiotherapy for stage I lung cancer. Template was genomic DNA; TCR beta CDR3 amplified in two multiplex PCR rounds. The use of primers specific to each TRBV and TRBJ gene characterized first-round PCR. Each CDR3 protein gets one entry after TCRdb re-called the multiplex PCR reads with MiXCR. The table lists roughly 15,000 distinct CDR3 sequences, over 15% of them singletons. The sequenced sample was PBMCs, obtained before or after stereotactic body radiation therapy (not recorded which). The receptors derive from a donor of 50 years or more with non-small cell lung cancer.

This clonotype was seen ten or more times. The rearrangement links TRBV7-9 to TRBJ1-6; D ambiguous. Per germline, CDR1 SEHNR and CDR2 FQNEAQ (reference sequence). Trimming cost V 3 bases and J 8 bases, with 11 bases left between them. The CDR3 is 14 residues long. The chain's CDR3 is CASSFLTIDSPLHF. CDR3 DNA: TGTGCCAGCAGCTTTCTCACAATAGATTCACCCCTCCACTTT.

This clonotype showed up many times. CDR3 bases: TGTGCCAGCAGCAGGACTAGCGGGGGGTACTTAGATACGCAGTATTTT. This encodes CASSRTSGGYLDTQYF. The rearrangement uses TRBV12-3 or TRBV12-4 and TRBJ2-3; 14 bases align to TRBD2. Trimming took 6 bases from V and 5 from J; bases not matched to a gene: 7. The length of the CDR3 is 16 residues.

This clonotype has at least ten counts. The chain is built from TRBV4-3 and TRBJ2-1; 10 bases map to TRBD2. The junction had 10 bases not matched to a gene; V was cut back by 3 bases and J by 8 bases. The CDR3 contains 16 residues. The germline gives CDR1 LGHNA, CDR2 YSLEER. CDR3 sequence (DNA): TGCGCCAGCAGCCAGGAACAAAGCGGGAGGGGGGATGAGCAGTTCTTC. The encoded protein is CASSQEQSGRGDEQFF.

There are many counts of this clonotype. V usage is TRBV27 and J usage is TRBJ2-1; 11 positions agree with TRBD2. V lost 4 bases to trimming and J lost 7 bases; unmatched junction nucleotides: 12. Per the germline V gene, CDR1 is MNHEY and CDR2 is SMNVEV (reference sequence). The CDR3 loop spans 17 amino acids. This CDR3 reads CASSSRLAGSRKNEQFF. The CDR3 DNA follows: TGTGCCAGCAGTTCCCGACTAGCGGGAAGTCGTAAAAATGAGCAGTTCTTC.

This clonotype has a count of ten or more. DNA of the CDR3: TGTGCCAGTAGTATTGGTGGGTTCGGTGAAAAACTGTTTTTT. Its protein product is CASSIGGFGEKLFF. The chain has TRBV19 and TRBJ1-4; D ambiguous. V was trimmed by 3 bases and J by 7 bases, leaving 12 bases between them. The CDR3 extends over 14 amino acids. Looked up from germline, CDR1 is LNHDA and CDR2 is SQIVND (reference sequence).

Remarks on this clonotype: This may be a read error: a much more frequent sequence differs by one nucleotide. Because the CDR3 is missing its conserved closing phenylalanine or tryptophan, this is likely a read error. The rearrangement joins TRBV20-1 to TRBJ2-5; no clear D. Germline CDR1 reads DFQATT; CDR2 reads SNEGSKA (reference sequence). V lost 3 bases and J 1 base, leaving 0 bases between the germline ends. The length of the CDR3 is 10 residues. This chain's CDR3 is CSASQETQYL. The CDR3 coding sequence is TGCAGTGCTAGCCAAGAGACCCAGTACCTC.

The J gene is TRBJ1-6, the V gene TRBV20-1, with unresolved D. From germline, CDR1 is DFQATT and CDR2 SNEGSKA (reference sequence). This CDR3 comprises 16 residues. The V and J ends lost 1 base and 8 bases respectively, with 18 bases between them. The CDR3 loop reads CSARGYGRQSDSPLHF. DNA for the CDR3: TGCAGTGCTAGAGGATATGGTAGGCAGAGTGATTCACCCCTCCACTTT.

This clonotype has at least ten counts. CDR3 DNA: TGTGCCATCCAGCCTAGCGGGGGGGCCGCAGATACGCAGTATTTT. This translates into CAIQPSGGAADTQYF. The chain links TRBV10-3 to TRBJ2-3, with TRBD2 identical over 12 bases. CDR1 is ENHRY, CDR2 SYGVKD, per germline. The V gene end was trimmed by 8 bases and the J gene end by 4 bases; junction bases not matched to a gene: 7. The CDR3 extends over 15 amino acids.

This clonotype was picked up many times. This chain uses TRBV4-3 with TRBJ2-2; tentatively, D is TRBD2 (5 bases). CDR3 length equals 15 residues. V lost 0 bases and J 11 bases, leaving 16 bases between the germline ends. The germline gives CDR1 LGHNA, CDR2 YSLEER. In DNA, the CDR3 is TGCGCCAGCAGCCAAGATAGGCCGTTCCCGGGAGAGCTGTTTTTT. Its protein product is CASSQDRPFPGELFF.

This clonotype has a count of ten or more. The chain links TRBV19 to TRBJ1-1; D remains ambiguous. Trimming removed 3 bases at V and 5 bases at J, with 16 bases between. The germline V gene has CDR1 LNHDA and CDR2 SQIVND (reference sequence). CDR3 length: 15 amino acids. Written as DNA, the CDR3 is TGTGCCAGTAGTATCAGTCGGCAGACCCGGACTGAAGCTTTCTTT. Translated, it gives CASSISRQTRTEAFF.